This T cell receptor beta chain was recorded in a study of tumor-infiltrating lymphocytes in primary liver carcinoma. The wider study: The study enrolled male and female patients aged 30 to 69 years. Sequencing of the samples generated roughly 3.65 to 7.5 million productive TCRbeta reads, with similar yields across tissue types.

Germline V CDR1 and CDR2: SGHRS, YFSETQ. This CDR3 is built from 14 residues. TCR beta cDNA was prepared out of roughly 490 ng total RNA by means of a constant-region primer. The TCR beta library was amplified through three nested multiplex PCR rounds in a modified ARM-PCR procedure. Forward primers for TRBV1-TRBV30 and a C-beta reverse primer served the first two PCR rounds, at about 11 cycles each. From the multiplex PCR reads, TCRdb called clonotypes with MiXCR, one entry per CDR3 protein. This sample has about 41,000 distinct CDR3 sequences, with around 70% found just once. This clonotype came up once. The junction differs from germline at one of its ends, possibly a read error. Both RNA and DNA were isolated together from roughly 20-30 mg of bulk tissue that had not been sorted.

What was sequenced was liver tumor tissue from sampling region 2. Subset described: tumor region T2, inferior pole. The TCR comes from a man aged 40-50 years with primary liver carcinoma and hepatitis B virus infection. The chain uses TRBV5-1 and TRBJ2-3; TRBD2 matches at 8 bases. This CDR3 reads CSSSLLAGTDTQYF. CDR3 coding DNA: TGCTCCAGCAGTTTACTAGCGGGCACAGATACGCAGTATTTT.